These 14 T cell receptor beta chains originate from one sample sequenced in a study of cytomegalovirus exposure and HLA in healthy donors. The study ran its PCR with 60 Vbeta and 13 Jbeta primers. Here immunoSEQ multiplex PCR was the method, and the copy in TCRdb shows in-frame clones only, minus some. This table holds around 160,000 clones, 75% to 80% found once. The sample taken for sequencing was PBMCs. These receptors all stem from a man aged 50 or older in good health and CMV-seropositive.

The V call is TRBV6-6, the J call TRBJ2-1, with no clear D. The CDR3 extends over 14 amino acids. Looked up from germline, CDR1 is MNHNY and CDR2 is SVGAGI (reference sequence). The germline V and J ends were trimmed by 6 bases and 4 bases, with 13 bases remaining between them. The CDR3 spells CASRPQTFYNEQFF. The CDR3, as DNA: TGTGCCAGCAGACCCCAGACATTTTACAATGAGCAGTTCTTC.

This clone was observed a single time. J is TRBJ2-2 and V is TRBV5-6; 9 bases map to TRBD1. Germline V lookup: CDR1 SGHDT, CDR2 YYEEEE. The CDR3 length is 17 residues. V was pared by 0 bases and J by 4 bases, with 7 bases of the junction left unmatched. The CDR3 is CASSLALMTGGTGELFF. The CDR3 DNA reads TGTGCCAGCAGCTTGGCCTTGATGACAGGGGGCACCGGGGAGCTGTTTTTT.

This clone has a single count. This chain uses TRBV5-5 with TRBJ2-5; perhaps TRBD2 as D (6 bases). The CDR3 contains 15 residues. Germline loops: CDR1 SGHKS, CDR2 YYEKEE (reference sequence). The germline V and J ends were trimmed by 4 bases and 5 bases, with 18 bases remaining between them. The CDR3 nucleotides are TGTGCCAGCAGCCCAAGGGACTCCATGGGGGAGACCCAGTACTTC. Amino acids: CASSPRDSMGETQYF.

The chain links TRBV11-2 to TRBJ2-7; tentative D call: TRBD2 (7 bases). Germline V lookup: CDR1 SGHAT, CDR2 FQNNGV. With 1 base removed from V and 5 bases from J, the gap between germline ends came to 12 bases. The CDR3 consists of 14 residues. DNA for the CDR3: TGTGCCAGCAGCTTAGCGGGGGGCTTGGACGAGCAGTACGTC. Translating gives CASSLAGGLDEQYV.

The rearrangement joins TRBV21-1 to TRBJ2-7; TRBD2, the table's D call, was not compared with the DNA. TRBV21-1 is shown as a pseudogene. The CDR3 is made up of 13 amino acids. CDR3 in amino acids: CASSNWRVYEQYV. CDR3 DNA: TGTGCCAGCAGCAATTGGCGGGTCTACGAGCAGTACGTC.

This chain joins TRBV20-1 and TRBJ2-3, with D possibly being TRBD2 (7 bases). V gave up 4 bases and J gave up 12 bases, with 14 bases separating them. Germline assignment: CDR1 DFQATT and CDR2 SNEGSKA (reference sequence). There are 11 residues in the CDR3. The CDR3 spells CSATEGGFQYF. As DNA, the CDR3 is TGCAGTGCTACTGAGGGGGGGTTTCAGTATTTT.

The genes are TRBV29-1 and TRBJ2-5; 7 bases are shared with TRBD1. This CDR3 contains 14 residues. V gave up 7 bases and J gave up 3 bases; unmatched junction bases: 11. Germline V gives CDR1 SQVTM, CDR2 ANQGSEA. The CDR3 DNA reads TGCAGCGGTCGTGCGGCGACAGGGAAAGAGACCCAGTACTTC. This codes for CSGRAATGKETQYF.

J is TRBJ1-4 and V is TRBV28, with unresolved D. There are 14 residues in the CDR3. Germline lookup yields CDR1 MDHEN and CDR2 SYDVKM. Trimming pared 6 bases from V and 8 bases from J, leaving 16 bases between. The CDR3 DNA sequence: TGTGCCAGCAGACATGGAGTTGGAACCGAAAAACTGTTTTTT. Protein: CASRHGVGTEKLFF.

The rearrangement joins TRBV19 to TRBJ2-1; a weak D match, TRBD2 (6 bases). CDR1 LNHDA and CDR2 SQIVND come from the germline V gene (reference sequence). V was trimmed by 3 bases and J by 5 bases, leaving 17 bases between them. The CDR3 is 16 residues long. CDR3 sequence: CASSMVMRDRHNEQFF. The DNA for the CDR3 is TGTGCCAGTAGTATGGTTATGCGGGACCGCCACAATGAGCAGTTCTTC.

The V call is TRBV6-1, the J call TRBJ1-4, with 9 positions matching TRBD1. CDR3 length equals 15 residues. Trimming cost V 4 bases and J 7 bases; bases outside gene matches: 7. Germline-derived CDR1 and CDR2 are MNHNS and SASEGT. The CDR3 region is CASSGNRGRSEKLFF. CDR3 bases: TGTGCCAGCAGTGGCAACAGGGGGCGCAGTGAAAAACTGTTTTTT.

The chain recombines TRBV28 with TRBJ2-7; D possibly corresponds to TRBD1 (6 bases). Germline V gene data show CDR1 as MDHEN and CDR2 as SYDVKM. V was trimmed by 5 bases and J by 3 bases, leaving 17 bases between them. The CDR3 extends over 15 amino acids. CDR3 protein: CASSAQGTNNYEQYV. CDR3 sequence (DNA): TGTGCCAGCAGTGCACAAGGGACAAACAACTACGAGCAGTACGTC.

V and J are TRBV6-1 and TRBJ1-6; D possibly corresponds to TRBD1 (6 bases). This CDR3 comprises 15 residues. V was cut by 1 base and J by 9 bases, with 13 bases left in between. The germline gives CDR1 MNHNS, CDR2 SASEGT. The CDR3 region is CASSEGGGEFSPLHF. The CDR3 coding sequence is TGTGCCAGCAGTGAAGGGGGGGGCGAGTTTTCACCCCTCCACTTT.

The chain carries TRBV5-4 and TRBJ2-5; 9 nucleotides agree with TRBD2. The V and J ends lost 3 bases and 2 bases, in that order; junction bases with no gene match: 8. CDR1 and CDR2 from the germline V gene are SGHNT and YYREEE (reference sequence). The length of the CDR3 is 16 residues. The CDR3 sequence is CASSSFGLARQETQYF. CDR3 coding DNA: TGTGCCAGCAGCTCCTTTGGACTAGCGAGACAAGAGACCCAGTACTTC.

This clone occurred once. V usage is TRBV15 and J usage is TRBJ2-2, with D maybe TRBD1 (5 bases). CDR3 length equals 15 residues. The ends were cut back, 5 bases at V and 6 bases at J, with 16 bases in the middle. Germline values: CDR1 LNHNV, CDR2 YYDKDF (reference sequence). CDR3 protein: CATSEDILLAGELFF. The CDR3 coding sequence is TGTGCCACCAGCGAGGACATACTGTTGGCCGGGGAGCTGTTTTTT.